The 14 T cell receptor beta chains below come from one sample, sequenced in a study of blood T cell repertoires in COVID-19. TCRdb keeps only in-frame clones here, not all; method: immunoSEQ multiplex PCR. The sample holds about 290,000 clones; over 85% are singletons and the top ten take more than 9.5%. Sequenced material: peripheral blood. These receptor sequences come from a woman aged 25 to 39 with COVID-19, enrolled during active disease.

V gene TRBV11-2 combines with J gene TRBJ2-5; D perhaps matches TRBD1 (5 bases). There are 15 residues in the CDR3. Germline V gives CDR1 SGHAT, CDR2 FQNNGV. Trimming shortened V by 4 bases and J by 1 base, and 13 bases separated the two germline ends. The CDR3 nucleotides are TGTGCCAGCAGCTCGGCCCCAGGGCTCCAAGAGACCCAGTACTTC. Its translation: CASSSAPGLQETQYF.

V usage is TRBV13 and J usage is TRBJ2-1; 10 bases match TRBD2. CDR1 and CDR2 (germline): PRHDT, FYEKMQ (reference sequence). The CDR3 length is 15 residues. V lost 3 bases to trimming and J lost 5 bases; unmatched junction nucleotides: 4. The CDR3 protein is CASSLWLAGDNEQFF. The CDR3 nucleotides read TGTGCCAGCAGCTTGTGGCTAGCGGGGGACAATGAGCAGTTCTTC.

The chain is built from TRBV9 and TRBJ2-3, with 11 bases matching TRBD1. J gave up 5 bases and V 5 bases, and 7 bases lay outside the gene matches. The germline gives CDR1 SGDLS, CDR2 YYNGEE. The CDR3 is made up of 15 amino acids. The CDR3 loop reads CASRDGQGAIDTQYF. CDR3 nucleotide sequence: TGTGCCAGCAGGGACGGACAGGGGGCCATAGATACGCAGTATTTT.

This rearrangement joins TRBV5-8 to TRBJ2-3, with 11 positions matching TRBD2. The length of the CDR3 is 16 residues. Germline assignment: CDR1 SGHTS and CDR2 YDEGEE. Trimming removed 5 bases from V and 6 bases from J; junction bases left unmatched: 11. This CDR3 is CASSAGTSGSQDTQYF. The DNA for the CDR3 is TGTGCCAGCAGTGCCGGGACTAGCGGCTCGCAGGATACGCAGTATTTT.

This chain uses TRBV5-4 with TRBJ1-1, with 9 positions matching TRBD1. This CDR3 has 15 residues. After removal of 4 bases from V and 2 bases from J, the junction contained 6 bases not matched to a gene. From germline, CDR1 is SGHNT and CDR2 YYREEE (reference sequence). CDR3 in amino acids: CASSPSTGGNTEAFF. The CDR3, as DNA: TGTGCCAGCAGCCCATCGACAGGGGGAAACACTGAAGCTTTCTTT. Complete variable domain (other parts from reference TRBV5-4 and TRBJ1-1): ETGVTQSPTHLIKTRGQQVTLRCSSQSGHNTVSWYQQALGQGPQFIFQYYREEENGRGNFPPRFSGLQFPNYSSELNVNALELDDSALYLCASSPSTGGNTEAFFGQGTRLTVV.

This chain links TRBV5-5 with TRBJ1-4, with 9 bases lining up with TRBD1. Germline trimming cut 3 bases from V and 8 bases from J; bases unmatched to any gene: 11. The CDR3 sequence is 16 residues long. Germline assignment: CDR1 SGHKS and CDR2 YYEKEE (reference sequence). The CDR3 is CASSSFGTGKGEKLFF. CDR3 DNA: TGTGCCAGCAGCTCTTTCGGGACAGGGAAAGGCGAAAAACTGTTTTTT.

Details on this clone: Other DNA variants within this sample encode the same CDR3. This rearrangement joins TRBV9 to TRBJ2-7; possibly TRBD2 for D (5 bases). The V end was cut by 2 bases, the J end by 0 bases, with 9 bases between. Germline V lookup: CDR1 SGDLS, CDR2 YYNGEE. The CDR3 is 14 amino acids. In DNA, the CDR3 is TGTGCCAGCAGCGTCGGAGGCAGCTCCTACGAGCAGTACTTC. It translates to CASSVGGSSYEQYF.

This clone occurred a few times. The J gene is TRBJ1-2, the V gene TRBV2; a possible D gene is TRBD1 (5 bases). The germline V gene encodes CDR1 SNHLY and CDR2 FYNNEI. This CDR3 region has 15 residues. Trimming took off 3 bases at V and 1 base at J, with 12 bases between the two ends. CDR3 DNA sequence: TGTGCCAGCAGTGAGAACCGGGACTTTAACTATGGCTACACCTTC. Amino acids: CASSENRDFNYGYTF.

This chain joins TRBV7-9 and TRBJ2-7; 10 positions agree with TRBD1. CDR3 length: 15 amino acids. The germline V gene has CDR1 SEHNR and CDR2 FQNEAQ (reference sequence). V lost 5 bases and J lost 3; bases outside the gene matches: 7. CDR3 nucleotide sequence: TGTGCCAGCAGCCGCCAGACAGGGGGCTTCTACGAGCAGTACTTC. Translating it yields CASSRQTGGFYEQYF.

The rearrangement uses TRBV4-2 and TRBJ2-3; D gene unclear. V lost 1 base, J lost 3 bases, and 11 bases lay in between. CDR1 and CDR2 (germline): LGHNA, YNFKEQ. This CDR3 is built from 15 residues. In DNA form, the CDR3 reads TGTGCCAGCAGCCAAGTCCTCACCAGAACAGATACGCAGTATTTT. This gives the protein CASSQVLTRTDTQYF.

The chain recombines TRBV7-2 with TRBJ2-5; 7 bases are a match to TRBD1. V lost 6 bases, J lost 0 bases, and 4 bases stayed unmatched. The germline V gene encodes CDR1 SGHTA and CDR2 FQGNSA. CDR3 size: 14 residues. CDR3 sequence reads: CASRRGQYQETQYF. The CDR3 DNA sequence: TGTGCCAGCAGACGGGGACAGTACCAAGAGACCCAGTACTTC.

A few counts support this clone. The V call is TRBV6-6, the J call TRBJ1-2; 9 bases match TRBD1. CDR1 and CDR2 from the germline V gene are MNHNY and SVGAGI (reference sequence). The V segment lost 6 bases and the J segment 6 bases; nucleotides outside the gene matches: 2. The CDR3 contains 12 residues. DNA of the CDR3: TGTGCCAGCAGACAGGGGGCGGATGGCTACACCTTC. It yields the protein CASRQGADGYTF.

J is TRBJ1-2 and V is TRBV7-9, with D uncertain. Germline CDR1 and CDR2: SEHNR and FQNEAQ (reference sequence). CDR3 length: 13 amino acids. V was shortened by 3 bases and J by 3 bases, with 8 bases between the two germline ends. The CDR3 bases are TGTGCCAGCAGCTTGGGCACAGACTATGGCTACACCTTC. Protein product: CASSLGTDYGYTF.

The CDR3 loop is CASSKLGTINTGELFF. The CDR3 DNA is TGTGCCAGCAGTAAACTAGGGACTATAAACACCGGGGAGCTGTTTTTT. The rearrangement links TRBV6-6 to TRBJ2-2, with 7 bases identical to TRBD2. Germline CDR1 reads MNHNY; CDR2 reads SVGAGI (reference sequence). The CDR3 is 16 amino acids. After removal of 5 bases from V and 2 bases from J, the junction contained 8 bases not matched to a gene.